This record covers a single T cell receptor beta chain. Germline lookup yields CDR1 LNHNV and CDR2 YYDKDF (reference sequence). V was pared by 0 bases and J by 4 bases, with 7 bases of the junction left unmatched. The CDR3 runs 16 residues. Clones were sequenced by immunoSEQ multiplex PCR, and TCRdb holds only the in-frame ones, with some missing. The sample shows more than 65,000 clones, about nine tenths of them seen only once. The data were taken from a study of PD-L1 blockade in urothelial cancer. Study as a whole: Patients took up atezolizumab in about 2014 at 1,200 mg intravenously every 3 weeks.

Patients suffered from locally advanced or metastatic urothelial carcinoma. This receptor was obtained from a woman in her seventies with urothelial cancer. This chain joins TRBV15 and TRBJ1-2, with 8 bases lining up with TRBD1. This specimen was PBMCs, taken around atezolizumab (anti-PD-L1) treatment. The CDR3 loop is CATSRDWQGAGYGYTF. For the CDR3, the DNA is TGTGCCACCAGCAGAGATTGGCAGGGGGCGGGCTATGGCTACACCTTC. Filled out from reference TRBV15 and TRBJ1-2, the complete variable domain reads DAMVIQNPRYQVTQFGKPVTLSCSQTLNHNVMYWYQQKSSQAPKLLFHYYDKDFNNEADTPDNFQSRRPNTSFCFLDIRSPGLGDTAMYLCATSRDWQGAGYGYTFGSGTRLTVV.